The 2 T cell receptor beta chains reported below all come from one sample, sequenced in a study of blood T cell repertoires in COVID-19. Some clones are missing from TCRdb's copy, which holds only in-frame ones; the method was immunoSEQ multiplex PCR. The sample contains about 320,000 clones, around 80% of which appear only once. Sequencing input: peripheral blood. These receptor sequences come from a woman between 45 and 65 years old with acute or convalescent COVID-19.

The chain couples TRBV2 to TRBJ1-3; D gene ambiguous. V lost 3 bases to trimming and J lost 5 bases, with 2 bases between them. This CDR3 has 11 residues. Germline assignment: CDR1 SNHLY and CDR2 FYNNEI. CDR3 coding DNA: TGTGCCAGCAGTGATAGAAACACCATATATTTT. Residues: CASSDRNTIYF.

V usage is TRBV5-1 and J usage is TRBJ2-3, with a weak D call TRBD2 (7 bases). The CDR3 runs 17 residues. Trimming removed 0 bases at V and 3 bases at J, with 17 bases between. Germline CDR1 reads SGHRS; CDR2 reads YFSETQ. In DNA, the CDR3 is TGCGCCAGCAGCTTGGCCGTCGGGGGGCGCGGGACAGATACGCAGTATTTT. As protein: CASSLAVGGRGTDTQYF.